This T cell receptor (beta chain) was identified in a study of T cells of healthy individuals. This clonotype has a count of ten or more. TCRdb reprocessed the 5' RACE reads via MiXCR and lists one record per CDR3 protein. Of roughly 87,000 distinct CDR3 sequences listed, approximately 16% were seen once; the top ten hold roughly 6.2%. Trimming took 1 base from V and 11 from J, leaving 9 bases between them. This CDR3 is 12 amino acids long. CDR1 KGHSH and CDR2 LQKENI come from the germline V gene. This sequence was found in a human donor in good health. V usage is TRBV18 and J usage is TRBJ1-5; a possible D gene is TRBD1 (5 bases). The CDR3 loop is CASSPQGASQHF. Here the CDR3 DNA reads TGTGCCAGCTCACCACAAGGGGCTTCCCAGCATTTT.